A selection of T cell receptor beta chains follows, all from one sample in a study of OX40 agonist ivuxolimab in advanced cancers. The method was immunoSEQ multiplex PCR; TCRdb's version includes in-frame clones alone and lacks a portion of them. In the table there are 70,000 to 85,000 clones, 94% of which are singletons. Sample: CD4+ or CD8+ T cells sorted from blood, taken in a trial of the OX40 agonist ivuxolimab. The receptors derive from an adult with an advanced solid tumor such as melanoma, head and neck, liver or kidney cancer. Each CDR3 is given with its conserved first and last residue. The D gene is left open where the match is weak. Some rows have no size entry. The others give once, few or many, or a class for an expanded clone.

j_gene: TRBJ2-4
d_gene: -
v_gene: TRBV28
abundance: -
CDR3aa: CASTSSRGKNIQYF
CDR3nt: TGTGCCAGCACCTCAAGCAGGGGCAAAAACATTCAGTACTTC

j_gene: TRBJ2-5
d_gene: -
v_gene: TRBV20-1
abundance: -
CDR3aa: CSASKETQYF
CDR3nt: TGCAGTGCTAGCAAAGAGACCCAGTACTTC

j_gene: TRBJ2-5
d_gene: -
v_gene: TRBV28
abundance: -
CDR3aa: CASNHLGGRETQYF
CDR3nt: TGTGCCAGCAACCACCTCGGGGGCCGAGAGACCCAGTACTTC

j_gene: TRBJ2-1
d_gene: TRBD2
v_gene: TRBV7-3
abundance: -
CDR3aa: CASSSLAGETYNEQFF
CDR3nt: TGTGCCAGCAGCTCGCTAGCGGGAGAGACCTACAATGAGCAGTTCTTC

j_gene: TRBJ2-3
d_gene: TRBD2
v_gene: TRBV7-9
abundance: -
CDR3aa: CASSLDPGGTQYF
CDR3nt: TGTGCCAGCAGCTTAGACCCGGGAGGTACGCAGTATTTT

j_gene: TRBJ1-1
d_gene: TRBD1
v_gene: TRBV13
abundance: -
CDR3aa: CASTKQGDTEAFF
CDR3nt: TGTGCCAGCACCAAACAGGGGGACACTGAAGCTTTCTTT

j_gene: TRBJ2-2
d_gene: -
v_gene: TRBV11-3
abundance: -
CDR3aa: CASSFGGELFF
CDR3nt: TGTGCCAGCAGCTTCGGCGGGGAGCTGTTTTTT

j_gene: TRBJ1-4
d_gene: -
v_gene: TRBV11-3
abundance: -
CDR3aa: CASNSATNEKLFF
CDR3nt: TGTGCCAGCAACAGTGCAACTAATGAAAAACTGTTTTTT

j_gene: TRBJ2-2
d_gene: -
v_gene: TRBV10-2
abundance: -
CDR3aa: CASLVRSGELFF
CDR3nt: TGCGCCAGCCTGGTCCGTAGCGGGGAGCTGTTTTTT

j_gene: TRBJ2-1
d_gene: -
v_gene: TRBV27
abundance: -
CDR3aa: CASSPFVGYNEQFF
CDR3nt: TGTGCCAGCAGTCCCTTTGTTGGCTACAATGAGCAGTTCTTC

j_gene: TRBJ2-1
d_gene: -
v_gene: TRBV9
abundance: once
CDR3aa: CASSVGGWGLNNEQFF
CDR3nt: TGTGCCAGCAGCGTAGGTGGATGGGGACTCAACAATGAGCAGTTCTTC

j_gene: TRBJ1-1
d_gene: -
v_gene: TRBV11-3
abundance: -
CDR3aa: CASSLGHEAFF
CDR3nt: TGTGCCAGCAGCTTAGGACACGAAGCTTTCTTT

j_gene: TRBJ1-5
d_gene: -
v_gene: TRBV28
abundance: -
CDR3aa: CASSPMGTPNQPQHF
CDR3nt: TGTGCCAGCAGTCCTATGGGGACACCTAATCAGCCCCAGCATTTT

j_gene: TRBJ1-2
d_gene: -
v_gene: TRBV5-6
abundance: -
CDR3aa: CASRPGPGSNYGYTF
CDR3nt: TGTGCCAGCAGACCGGGGCCGGGATCTAACTATGGCTACACCTTC

j_gene: TRBJ2-7
d_gene: TRBD1
v_gene: TRBV19
abundance: -
CDR3aa: CASSSGQDKPYEQYF
CDR3nt: TGTGCCAGTAGTAGCGGACAGGATAAGCCCTACGAGCAGTACTTC

j_gene: TRBJ2-5
d_gene: -
v_gene: TRBV6-5
abundance: -
CDR3aa: CASSYALGAGETQYF
CDR3nt: TGTGCCAGCAGTTACGCCTTGGGGGCGGGAGAGACCCAGTACTTC

j_gene: TRBJ2-7
d_gene: -
v_gene: TRBV5-1
abundance: -
CDR3aa: CASSLGSSYEQYF
CDR3nt: TGCGCCAGCAGCCTGGGGAGCTCCTACGAGCAGTACTTC

j_gene: TRBJ2-7
d_gene: -
v_gene: TRBV7-9
abundance: once
CDR3aa: CASHGGGLEQYF
CDR3nt: TGTGCCAGCCACGGGGGAGGACTCGAGCAGTACTTC

j_gene: TRBJ2-2
d_gene: TRBD1
v_gene: TRBV7-9
abundance: -
CDR3aa: CASSFPTGSTGELFF
CDR3nt: TGTGCCAGCAGCTTCCCGACAGGGAGCACCGGGGAGCTGTTTTTT

j_gene: TRBJ1-1
d_gene: TRBD1
v_gene: TRBV27
abundance: once
CDR3aa: CASRWGQSTEAFF
CDR3nt: TGTGCCAGCAGATGGGGACAGAGCACTGAAGCTTTCTTT

j_gene: TRBJ2-3
d_gene: -
v_gene: TRBV4-1
abundance: -
CDR3aa: CASSQDRPSTDTQYF
CDR3nt: TGCGCCAGCAGCCAAGACAGGCCGAGCACAGATACGCAGTATTTT

j_gene: TRBJ2-3
d_gene: TRBD2
v_gene: TRBV5-1
abundance: -
CDR3aa: CASTQGGGESPDTQYF
CDR3nt: TGCGCCAGCACCCAAGGTGGGGGGGAGAGTCCAGATACGCAGTATTTT

j_gene: TRBJ2-7
d_gene: -
v_gene: TRBV9
abundance: -
CDR3aa: CASSSGGYEQYF
CDR3nt: TGTGCCAGCAGCTCTGGCGGCTACGAGCAGTACTTC

j_gene: TRBJ1-1
d_gene: -
v_gene: TRBV5-6
abundance: -
CDR3aa: CASSLAGTENTEAFF
CDR3nt: TGTGCCAGCAGCTTGGCCGGGACTGAGAACACTGAAGCTTTCTTT

j_gene: TRBJ2-7
d_gene: -
v_gene: TRBV11-3
abundance: -
CDR3aa: CASSFQGRAYEQYF
CDR3nt: TGTGCCAGCAGCTTCCAAGGACGGGCCTACGAGCAGTACTTC

j_gene: TRBJ2-3
d_gene: -
v_gene: TRBV11-3
abundance: -
CDR3aa: CASSGVGGGPTDTQYF
CDR3nt: TGTGCCAGCAGCGGCGTCGGAGGCGGGCCCACAGATACGCAGTATTTT

j_gene: TRBJ2-2
d_gene: TRBD1
v_gene: TRBV10-3
abundance: once
CDR3aa: CAITPADRSNTGELFF
CDR3nt: TGTGCCATCACCCCCGCGGACAGGTCGAACACCGGGGAGCTGTTTTTT

j_gene: TRBJ2-7
d_gene: TRBD2
v_gene: TRBV4-1
abundance: -
CDR3aa: CASRPLGGRTHEQYF
CDR3nt: TGCGCCAGCAGACCCCTCGGCGGGAGGACCCACGAGCAGTACTTC

j_gene: TRBJ2-1
d_gene: -
v_gene: TRBV7-9
abundance: -
CDR3aa: CASSSGPNEQFF
CDR3nt: TGTGCCAGCAGCTCCGGGCCCAATGAGCAGTTCTTC

j_gene: TRBJ2-1
d_gene: TRBD2
v_gene: TRBV4-2
abundance: -
CDR3aa: CASSQEGTRGPNEQFF
CDR3nt: TGTGCCAGCAGCCAAGAAGGGACTAGGGGACCGAATGAGCAGTTCTTC

j_gene: TRBJ2-7
d_gene: -
v_gene: TRBV29-1
abundance: -
CDR3aa: CSVEEEEPGQYF
CDR3nt: TGCAGCGTTGAAGAGGAGGAGCCGGGACAGTACTTC

j_gene: TRBJ1-6
d_gene: TRBD1
v_gene: TRBV9
abundance: -
CDR3aa: CASSSGTGVSPLHF
CDR3nt: TGTGCCAGCAGCTCCGGGACAGGGGTTTCACCCCTCCACTTT

j_gene: TRBJ1-2
d_gene: TRBD1
v_gene: TRBV9
abundance: -
CDR3aa: CASSVAWTGGNYGYTF
CDR3nt: TGTGCCAGCAGCGTAGCCTGGACAGGGGGCAACTATGGCTACACCTTC

j_gene: TRBJ1-1
d_gene: -
v_gene: TRBV5-6
abundance: -
CDR3aa: CASRLTEMNTEAFF
CDR3nt: TGTGCCAGCAGGCTGACGGAAATGAACACTGAAGCTTTCTTT

j_gene: TRBJ2-3
d_gene: TRBD2
v_gene: TRBV9
abundance: -
CDR3aa: CASSVGLAKTTDTQYF
CDR3nt: TGTGCCAGCAGCGTGGGACTAGCGAAAACCACAGATACGCAGTATTTT

j_gene: TRBJ1-4
d_gene: -
v_gene: TRBV2
abundance: few
CDR3aa: CASKDVGVDEKLFF
CDR3nt: TGTGCCAGCAAGGATGTGGGGGTGGATGAAAAACTGTTTTTT

j_gene: TRBJ2-7
d_gene: -
v_gene: TRBV7-2
abundance: -
CDR3aa: CASSVTSSYEQYF
CDR3nt: TGTGCCAGCAGCGTAACGAGCTCCTACGAGCAGTACTTC

j_gene: TRBJ1-2
d_gene: TRBD1
v_gene: TRBV6-5
abundance: -
CDR3aa: CASSSWTGGDYTF
CDR3nt: TGTGCCAGCAGTTCCTGGACAGGGGGCGACTACACCTTC

j_gene: TRBJ2-7
d_gene: TRBD1
v_gene: TRBV5-4
abundance: -
CDR3aa: CASSLGQGAVYEQYF
CDR3nt: TGTGCCAGCAGCTTGGGCCAGGGGGCCGTCTACGAGCAGTACTTC

j_gene: TRBJ2-7
d_gene: -
v_gene: TRBV7-9
abundance: -
CDR3aa: CASSDGTTGGYEQYF
CDR3nt: TGTGCCAGCAGCGACGGGACTACAGGGGGCTACGAGCAGTACTTC

j_gene: TRBJ1-4
d_gene: -
v_gene: TRBV7-2
abundance: -
CDR3aa: CASSLGGVGEKLFF
CDR3nt: TGTGCCAGCAGCTTAGGGGGAGTGGGTGAAAAACTGTTTTTT